This T cell receptor (beta chain) was found in a study of T cells in Graves' hyperthyroidism and ophthalmopathy. The V end lost 0 bases, the J end lost 1 base, and 9 bases lay between the germline ends. CDR3 length: 15 amino acids. The germline V gene has CDR1 SNHLY and CDR2 FYNNEI. This clonotype was counted many times. Amplification of TCR beta CDR3 regions was performed using RNA transcripts as template. Researchers ran a first-round RT-PCR on the TCR CDR3 using the HTBI primer set. From the multiplex PCR reads, TCRdb called clonotypes with MiXCR, one entry per CDR3 protein. The table lists fewer than 400,000 distinct CDR3 sequences, 15% to 18% of them singletons.

The rearrangement links TRBV2 to TRBJ1-1; no reliable D call. This receptor was taken from a woman between 18 and 29 years old with Graves' hyperthyroidism that later progressed to Graves' ophthalmopathy. What was sequenced was blood. The CDR3 is CASSEAYRANTEAFF. The CDR3 DNA follows: TGTGCCAGCAGTGAAGCATACAGAGCGAACACTGAAGCTTTCTTT.